What follows describes a single T cell receptor beta chain. As yet, its antigen is unknown. An amount of 3,500 to 4,500 ng of total RNA was used for each TCR library. The team made cDNA by running eight separate reactions for each sample. TCRdb re-called the 5' RACE reads; one entry per CDR3 protein, DNA not given. The sample includes approximately 340,000 distinct CDR3 sequences. The data derive from a study of monozygotic twins with inflammatory bowel disease. CDR3 size: 13 residues. Germline-derived CDR1 and CDR2 are DFQATT and SNEGSKA (reference sequence). The study, taken as a whole, reports: Clonotype overlap with others was lower in IBD patients than in healthy twins, a difference that was greatest with disease activity. Healthy co-twins had higher TCRbeta inverse Simpson diversity than their IBD twins.

The chain recombines TRBV20-1 with TRBJ1-5; the TCRdb D gene call, TRBD1, has no DNA to confirm it. The clonotype was recovered from a human donor with ulcerative colitis or Crohn's disease, or a healthy co-twin of an affected twin (not recorded which). The sequencing sample was made of blood. The CDR3 here is CSASSQGFQPQHF.